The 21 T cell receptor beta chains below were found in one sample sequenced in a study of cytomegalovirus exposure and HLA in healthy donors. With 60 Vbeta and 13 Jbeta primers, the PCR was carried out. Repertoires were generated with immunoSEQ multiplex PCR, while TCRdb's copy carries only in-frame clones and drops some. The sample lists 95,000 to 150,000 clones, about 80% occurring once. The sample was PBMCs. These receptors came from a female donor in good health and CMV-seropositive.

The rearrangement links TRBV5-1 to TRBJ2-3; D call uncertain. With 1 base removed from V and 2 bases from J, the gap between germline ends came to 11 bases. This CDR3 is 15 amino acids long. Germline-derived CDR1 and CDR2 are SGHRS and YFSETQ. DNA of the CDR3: TGCGCCAGCAGCTTGTCGCGGAGAGTCACAGATACGCAGTATTTT. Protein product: CASSLSRRVTDTQYF.

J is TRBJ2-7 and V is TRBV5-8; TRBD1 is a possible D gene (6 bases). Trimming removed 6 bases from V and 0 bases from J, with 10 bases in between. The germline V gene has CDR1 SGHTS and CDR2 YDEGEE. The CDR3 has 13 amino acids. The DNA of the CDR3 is TGTGCCAGCAAACACAGGGACTCCTACGAGCAGTACTTC. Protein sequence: CASKHRDSYEQYF. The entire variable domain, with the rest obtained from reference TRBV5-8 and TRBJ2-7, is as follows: EAGVTQSPTHLIKTRGQQATLRCSPISGHTSVYWYQQALGLGLQFLLWYDEGEERNRGNFPPRFSGRQFPNYSSELNVNALELEDSALYLCASKHRDSYEQYFGPGTRLTVT.

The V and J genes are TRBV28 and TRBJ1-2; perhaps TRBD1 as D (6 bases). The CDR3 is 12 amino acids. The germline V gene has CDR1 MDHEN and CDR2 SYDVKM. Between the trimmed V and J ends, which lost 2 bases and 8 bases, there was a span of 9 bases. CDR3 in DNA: TGTGCCAGCAGTTTAACAGGGAAGGGCTACACCTTC. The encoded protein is CASSLTGKGYTF.

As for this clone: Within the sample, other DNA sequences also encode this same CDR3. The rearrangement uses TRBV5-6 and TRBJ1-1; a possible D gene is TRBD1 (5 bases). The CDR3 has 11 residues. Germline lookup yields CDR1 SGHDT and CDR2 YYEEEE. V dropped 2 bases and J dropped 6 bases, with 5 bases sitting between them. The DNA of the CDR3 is TGTGCCAGCAGCTTAGGGGCTGAAGCTTTCTTT. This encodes CASSLGAEAFF. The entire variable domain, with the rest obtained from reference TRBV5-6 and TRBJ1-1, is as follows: DAGVTQSPTHLIKTRGQQVTLRCSPKSGHDTVSWYQQALGQGPQFIFQYYEEEERQRGNFPDRFSGHQFPNYSSELNVNALLLGDSALYLCASSLGAEAFFGQGTRLTVV.

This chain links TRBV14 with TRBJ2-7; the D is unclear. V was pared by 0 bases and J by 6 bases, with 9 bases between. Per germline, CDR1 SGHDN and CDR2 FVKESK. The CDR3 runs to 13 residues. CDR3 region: CASSQDWSGEQYF. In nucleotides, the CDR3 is TGTGCCAGCAGCCAAGATTGGTCCGGCGAGCAGTACTTC.

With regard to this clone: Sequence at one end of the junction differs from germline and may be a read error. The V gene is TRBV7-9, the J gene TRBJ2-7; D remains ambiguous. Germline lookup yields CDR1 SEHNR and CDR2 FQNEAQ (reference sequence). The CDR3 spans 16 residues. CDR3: CSSSLGTIPSSYEQYF. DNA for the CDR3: TGTTCCAGCAGCTTAGGCACGATACCGAGCTCCTACGAGCAGTACTTC.

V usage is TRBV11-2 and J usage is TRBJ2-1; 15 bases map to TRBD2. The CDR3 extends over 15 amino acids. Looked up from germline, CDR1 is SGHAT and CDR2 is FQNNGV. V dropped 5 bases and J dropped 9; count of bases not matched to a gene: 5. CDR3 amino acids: CASSRTSGGVFEQFF. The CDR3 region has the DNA TGTGCCAGCAGCCGGACTAGCGGGGGGGTATTTGAGCAGTTCTTC.

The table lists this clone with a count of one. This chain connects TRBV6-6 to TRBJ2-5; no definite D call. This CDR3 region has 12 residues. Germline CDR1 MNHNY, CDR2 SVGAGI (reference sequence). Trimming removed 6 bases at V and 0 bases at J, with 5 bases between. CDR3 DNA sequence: TGTGCCAGCAGGGCCGACCAAGAGACCCAGTACTTC. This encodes CASRADQETQYF.

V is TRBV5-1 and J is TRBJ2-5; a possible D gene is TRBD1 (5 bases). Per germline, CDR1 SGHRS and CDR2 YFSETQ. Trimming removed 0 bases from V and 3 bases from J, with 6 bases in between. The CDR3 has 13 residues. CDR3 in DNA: TGCGCCAGCAGCTTGGGACAGAAAGAGACCCAGTACTTC. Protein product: CASSLGQKETQYF. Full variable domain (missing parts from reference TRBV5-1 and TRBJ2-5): KAGVTQTPRYLIKTRGQQVTLSCSPISGHRSVSWYQQTPGQGLQFLFEYFSETQRNKGNFPGRFSGRQFSNSRSEMNVSTLELGDSALYLCASSLGQKETQYFGPGTRLLVL.

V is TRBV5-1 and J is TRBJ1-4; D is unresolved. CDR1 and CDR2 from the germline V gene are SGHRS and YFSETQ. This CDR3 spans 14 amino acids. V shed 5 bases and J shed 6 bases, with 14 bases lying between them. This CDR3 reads CASSLLSGDEKLFF. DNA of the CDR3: TGCGCCAGCAGTTTGCTGTCCGGGGATGAAAAACTGTTTTTT.

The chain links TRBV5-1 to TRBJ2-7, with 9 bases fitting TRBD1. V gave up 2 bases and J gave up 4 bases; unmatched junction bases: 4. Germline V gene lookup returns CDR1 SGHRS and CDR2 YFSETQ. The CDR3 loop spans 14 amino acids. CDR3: CASSFGDRGYEQYF. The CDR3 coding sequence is TGCGCCAGCAGCTTTGGTGACAGGGGGTACGAGCAGTACTTC.

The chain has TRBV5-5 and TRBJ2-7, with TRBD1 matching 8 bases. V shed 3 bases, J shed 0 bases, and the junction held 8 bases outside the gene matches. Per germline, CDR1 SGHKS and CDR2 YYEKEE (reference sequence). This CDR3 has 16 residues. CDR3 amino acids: CASSSQGVTSSYEQYF. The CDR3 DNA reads TGTGCCAGCAGCTCACAGGGGGTTACCAGCTCCTACGAGCAGTACTTC.

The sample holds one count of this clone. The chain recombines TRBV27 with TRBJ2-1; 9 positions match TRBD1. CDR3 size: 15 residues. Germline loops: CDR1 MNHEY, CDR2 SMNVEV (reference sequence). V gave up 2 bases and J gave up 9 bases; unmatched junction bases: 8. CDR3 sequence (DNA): TGTGCCAGCAGTTTAGCGGGACAGGGAGGGAGTGAGCAGTTCTTC. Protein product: CASSLAGQGGSEQFF.

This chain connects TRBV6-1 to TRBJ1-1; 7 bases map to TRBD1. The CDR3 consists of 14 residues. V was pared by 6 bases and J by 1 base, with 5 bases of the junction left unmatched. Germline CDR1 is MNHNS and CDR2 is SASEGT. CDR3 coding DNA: TGTGCCAGCAGGTGGACAGGTTCGAACACTGAAGCTTTCTTT. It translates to CASRWTGSNTEAFF.

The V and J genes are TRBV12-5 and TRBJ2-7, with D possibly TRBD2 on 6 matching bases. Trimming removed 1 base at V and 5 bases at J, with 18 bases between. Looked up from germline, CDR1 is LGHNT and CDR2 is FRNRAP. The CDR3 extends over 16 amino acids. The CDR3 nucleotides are TGTGCTAGTGGTTTGGGCGGGACTGCCCGATTGGACGAGCAGTACTTC. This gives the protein CASGLGGTARLDEQYF.

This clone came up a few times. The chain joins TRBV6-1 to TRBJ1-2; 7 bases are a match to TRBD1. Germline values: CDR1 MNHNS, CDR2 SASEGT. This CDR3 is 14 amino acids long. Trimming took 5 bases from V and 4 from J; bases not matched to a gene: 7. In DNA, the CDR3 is TGTGCCAGCAGTAAGGTACAGGGGACCTATGGCTACACCTTC. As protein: CASSKVQGTYGYTF.

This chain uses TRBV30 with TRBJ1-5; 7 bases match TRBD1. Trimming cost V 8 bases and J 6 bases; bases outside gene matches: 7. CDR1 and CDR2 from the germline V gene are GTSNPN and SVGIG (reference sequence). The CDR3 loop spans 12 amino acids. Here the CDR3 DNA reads TGTGCCAGCAGACAGGGTGGTCAGCCCCAGCATTTT. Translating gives CASRQGGQPQHF.

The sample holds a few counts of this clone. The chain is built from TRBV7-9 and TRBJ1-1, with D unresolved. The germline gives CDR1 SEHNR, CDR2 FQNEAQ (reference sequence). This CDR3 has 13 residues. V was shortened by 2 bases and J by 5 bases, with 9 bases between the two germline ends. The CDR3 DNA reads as TGTGCCAGCAGCTTAATGGGGAGGACTGAAGCTTTCTTT. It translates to CASSLMGRTEAFF.

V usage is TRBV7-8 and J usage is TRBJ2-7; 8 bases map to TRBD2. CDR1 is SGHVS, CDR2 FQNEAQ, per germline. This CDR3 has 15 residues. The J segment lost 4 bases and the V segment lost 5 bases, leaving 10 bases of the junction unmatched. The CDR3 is CASSPRTRGGYEQYF. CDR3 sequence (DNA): TGTGCCAGCAGCCCTCGGACCCGCGGGGGGTACGAGCAGTACTTC.

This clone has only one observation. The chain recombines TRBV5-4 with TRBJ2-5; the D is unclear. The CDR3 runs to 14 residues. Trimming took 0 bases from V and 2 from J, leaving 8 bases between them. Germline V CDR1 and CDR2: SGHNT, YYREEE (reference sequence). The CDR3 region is CASSLAHSQETQYF. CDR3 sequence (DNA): TGTGCCAGCAGCTTGGCCCACAGTCAAGAGACCCAGTACTTC. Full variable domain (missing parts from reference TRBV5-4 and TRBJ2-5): ETGVTQSPTHLIKTRGQQVTLRCSSQSGHNTVSWYQQALGQGPQFIFQYYREEENGRGNFPPRFSGLQFPNYSSELNVNALELDDSALYLCASSLAHSQETQYFGPGTRLLVL.

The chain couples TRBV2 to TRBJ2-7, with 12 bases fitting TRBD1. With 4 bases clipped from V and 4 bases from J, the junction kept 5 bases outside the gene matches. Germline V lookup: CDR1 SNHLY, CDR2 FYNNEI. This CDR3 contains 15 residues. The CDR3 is CASSGDRGLEYEQYF. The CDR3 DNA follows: TGTGCCAGCAGTGGGGACAGGGGGCTGGAATACGAGCAGTACTTC.